This TCR beta chain derives from a study of shared clonotypes between healthy human individuals. Deep was the level at which the assay was run. Only in-frame clones appear in the TCRdb table, and some are missing; sequencing was by immunoSEQ multiplex PCR. The data hold more than 1.2 million clones, with approximately 98.5% observed a single time. A CD45RA+ naive subset and a CD45RA-negative memory subset were split from CD4+ cells. Findings and limits, study-wide: Approximately 5% was the fraction of naive CD4 clonotypes found shared across several donors.

Trimming pared 3 bases from V and 8 bases from J, leaving 19 bases between. The CDR3 is 15 amino acids. Turning to this clone: The antigen remains undetermined.

The sample comprised naive CD4+ T cells sorted from blood. Sample subset: CD45RA+ positively selected. This chain uses TRBV23-1 with TRBJ1-2; possibly TRBD1 for D (5 bases). TRBV23-1 is recorded as an ORF, its role being uncertain. This clonotype was obtained from a man aged 25 to 45 in good health. CDR3 protein: CASSQLTADSPGYTF. CDR3 DNA: TGCGCCAGCAGTCAGTTGACAGCCGATTCGCCCGGCTACACCTTC.